The 7 T cell receptor beta chains listed next were all sequenced from one sample in a study of blood T cell repertoires in COVID-19. TCRdb's table, derived via immunoSEQ multiplex PCR, lists solely in-frame clones and lacks some. The sample carries about 160,000 clones, roughly 90% recorded once. Sequenced sample: peripheral blood. Receptor source: a man aged 60 to 75 with acute or convalescent COVID-19.

This rearrangement joins TRBV2 to TRBJ2-2, with a tentative D call TRBD1 (5 bases). In germline, CDR1 is SNHLY, CDR2 FYNNEI. CDR3 length: 15 amino acids. The V and J ends lost 4 bases and 4 bases respectively, with 13 bases between them. In nucleotides, the CDR3 is TGTGCCAGCAGTGGGACCCTTAGGGGCACCGGGGAGCTGTTTTTT. This translates into CASSGTLRGTGELFF.

The J gene is TRBJ1-4, the V gene TRBV18, with 7 bases identical to TRBD1. The V gene's germline CDR1 is KGHSH and CDR2 LQKENI. This CDR3 is 18 amino acids long. V lost 6 bases to trimming and J lost 0 bases; unmatched junction nucleotides: 13. The CDR3 protein is CASSRDRHTSATNEKLFF. The DNA for the CDR3 is TGTGCCAGCTCGCGGGACAGACACACCTCGGCAACTAATGAAAAACTGTTTTTT.

The CDR3 nucleotides are TGTGCCAGCAGCCAGTCCTCGGAAGCTTTCTTT. Amino acids: CASSQSSEAFF. The J gene is TRBJ1-1, the V gene TRBV5-4; D not certain. Germline loops: CDR1 SGHNT, CDR2 YYREEE (reference sequence). This CDR3 has 11 amino acids. With 4 bases removed from V and 8 bases from J, the gap between germline ends came to 9 bases. Looking up the rest from reference TRBV5-4 and TRBJ1-1 gives the full variable domain: ETGVTQSPTHLIKTRGQQVTLRCSSQSGHNTVSWYQQALGQGPQFIFQYYREEENGRGNFPPRFSGLQFPNYSSELNVNALELDDSALYLCASSQSSEAFFGQGTRLTVV.

The J gene is TRBJ1-1, the V gene TRBV20-1; TRBD1 matches at 9 bases. Germline trimming cut 3 bases from V and 11 bases from J; bases unmatched to any gene: 7. The germline V gene encodes CDR1 DFQATT and CDR2 SNEGSKA (reference sequence). This CDR3 has 12 residues. CDR3 sequence: CSASRGQGSAFF. Here the CDR3 DNA reads TGCAGTGCTAGTAGGGGACAGGGTTCCGCTTTCTTT.

The chain is built from TRBV3-1 (or the pseudogene TRBV3-2) and TRBJ2-1, with TRBD2 matching over 8 bases. Germline V lookup: CDR1 LGHDT, CDR2 YNNKEL (reference sequence). This CDR3 is built from 15 residues. After removal of 4 bases from V and 4 bases from J, the junction contained 6 bases not matched to a gene. CDR3 in amino acids: CASSPPGGAYNEQFF. As DNA, the CDR3 is TGTGCCAGCAGCCCCCCCGGGGGGGCATACAATGAGCAGTTCTTC.

In this sample, this clone turned up a few times. The chain couples TRBV4-3 to TRBJ2-3; 9 nucleotides match TRBD1. The CDR3 has 15 amino acids. V lost 3 bases and J lost 1; bases outside the gene matches: 2. CDR1 and CDR2 (germline): LGHNA, YSLEER. The CDR3 DNA follows: TGCGCCAGCAGCCACCGGGACAGGGGCACAGATACGCAGTATTTT. Translated: CASSHRDRGTDTQYF.

This clone has only one observation. The chain's CDR3 is CASSHPAGGRTEAFF. The CDR3 region has the DNA TGCGCCAGCAGCCACCCTGCAGGGGGACGCACTGAAGCTTTCTTT. The chain links TRBV4-1 to TRBJ1-1; 7 bases are a match to TRBD1. The trim removed 3 bases at V and 4 bases at J, leaving 8 bases unmatched. CDR1 is MGHRA and CDR2 is YSYEKL in the germline V gene. The CDR3 loop spans 15 amino acids.